The source of this T cell receptor (beta chain) is a study of PD-1 blockade in classical Hodgkin lymphoma. Study in general: Patients were dosed intravenously with nivolumab at 3 mg/kg every 2 weeks.

Following autologous stem cell transplantation, relapse occurred in every patient, and exposure to brentuximab vedotin varied. Investigators isolated CD4+ T cells from thawed PBMCs through magnetic negative selection. Complete response, partial response or progressive disease were the best responses. A remark on this clone: Its antigen is undetermined.

Sequenced by immunoSEQ multiplex PCR; TCRdb stores in-frame clones only, minus some. Of 30,000 to 40,000 clones in the sample, 75% to 95% are singletons; the top ten hold 0.2% to 0.3%. The study, taken as a whole, reports: Newly diagnosed patients reportedly trailed healthy donors in baseline TCR diversity. Patients who responded completely had about the same baseline diversity as newly diagnosed patients.

The sequencing used CD4+ T cells from blood, collected at baseline. The origin of this receptor is a human donor with classical Hodgkin lymphoma.

In DNA, the CDR3 is TGCGCCAGCAGCCCCGGACAGGGCTATGGCTACACCTTC. It specifies CASSPGQGYGYTF. This chain uses TRBV5-1 with TRBJ1-2, with 8 bases that match TRBD1. The CDR3 contains 13 residues. Unmatched junction bases numbered 3, after V lost 4 bases and J lost 4 bases. The V gene's germline CDR1 is SGHRS and CDR2 YFSETQ.